The source of this T cell receptor beta chain is a study of control samples from healthy donors and cancer patients. This CDR3 region has 10 residues. Trimming removed 6 bases from V and 10 bases from J, with 10 bases in between. CDR1 and CDR2 (germline): DFQATT, SNEGSKA (reference sequence). The method was immunoSEQ multiplex PCR; TCRdb's version includes in-frame clones alone and lacks a portion of them. Among 150,000 or so clones listed, 85% to 95% were seen once. The sample taken for sequencing was blood. The J gene is TRBJ2-1, the V gene TRBV20-1; D might be TRBD2 (5 bases). This sequence originates from a man aged 40-49 years in good health. This CDR3 is CSAEREEQFF. The DNA of the CDR3 is TGCAGTGCGGAGAGGGAGGAGCAGTTCTTC.